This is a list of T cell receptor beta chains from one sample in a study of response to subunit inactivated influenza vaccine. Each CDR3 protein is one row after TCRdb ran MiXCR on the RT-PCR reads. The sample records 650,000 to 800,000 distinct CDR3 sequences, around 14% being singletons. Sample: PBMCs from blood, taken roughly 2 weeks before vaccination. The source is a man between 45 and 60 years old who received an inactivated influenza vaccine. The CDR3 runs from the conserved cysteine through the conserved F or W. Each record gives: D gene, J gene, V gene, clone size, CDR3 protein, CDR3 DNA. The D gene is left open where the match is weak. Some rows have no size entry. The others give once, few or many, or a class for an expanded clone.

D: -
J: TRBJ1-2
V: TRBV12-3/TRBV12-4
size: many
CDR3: CASSLTNYGYTF
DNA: TGTGCCAGCAGTTTAACGAACTATGGCTACACCTTC

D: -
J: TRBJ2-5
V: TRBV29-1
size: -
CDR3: CSANLASETQYF
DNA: TGCAGCGCAAATCTAGCGAGTGAGACCCAGTACTTC

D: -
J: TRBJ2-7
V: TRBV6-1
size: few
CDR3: CASSEAGRVYEQYF
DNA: TGTGCCAGCAGTGAAGCGGGCAGGGTCTACGAGCAGTACTTC

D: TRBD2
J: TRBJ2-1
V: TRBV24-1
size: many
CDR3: CATSDAGEREYNEQFF
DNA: TGTGCCACCAGTGATGCGGGAGAAAGAGAGTACAATGAGCAGTTCTTC

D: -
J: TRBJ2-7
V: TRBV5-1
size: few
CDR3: CASSFLRGVYEQYF
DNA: TGCGCCAGCAGCTTTCTAAGGGGTGTCTACGAGCAGTACTTC

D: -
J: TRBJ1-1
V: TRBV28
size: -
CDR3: CASSPYNQNEAFF
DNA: TGTGCCAGCAGCCCGTACAACCAGAATGAAGCTTTCTTT

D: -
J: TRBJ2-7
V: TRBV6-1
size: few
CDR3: CASGRLGDYEQYF
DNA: TGTGCCAGCGGGAGACTAGGTGACTACGAGCAGTACTTC

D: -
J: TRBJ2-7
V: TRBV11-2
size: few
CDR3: CASSLGHIYEQYF
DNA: TGTGCCAGCAGCTTAGGACATATTTACGAGCAGTACTTC

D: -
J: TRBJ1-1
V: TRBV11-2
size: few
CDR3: CASSWQGGQGGTEAFF
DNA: TGTGCCAGCAGCTGGCAAGGGGGGCAAGGGGGTACTGAAGCTTTCTTT

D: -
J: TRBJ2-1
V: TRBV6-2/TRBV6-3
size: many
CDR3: CASSYSSSGQNNEQFF
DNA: TGTGCCAGCAGTTACTCGAGTTCGGGACAAAACAATGAGCAGTTCTTC

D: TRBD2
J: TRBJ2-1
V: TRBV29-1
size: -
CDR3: CSAAGLAGGEQFF
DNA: TGCAGCGCAGCGGGACTAGCGGGGGGAGAGCAGTTCTTC

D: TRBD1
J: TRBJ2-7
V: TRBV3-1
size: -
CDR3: CASSQVRQGRSSYEQYF
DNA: TGTGCCAGCAGCCAAGTGAGACAGGGGAGATCCTCCTACGAGCAGTACTTC

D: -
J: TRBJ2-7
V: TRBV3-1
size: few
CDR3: CASRPGLQALSEQYF
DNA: TGTGCCAGCAGGCCCGGGCTACAGGCTCTAAGTGAGCAGTACTTC

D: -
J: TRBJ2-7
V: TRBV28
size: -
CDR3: CASSLYGTEQYF
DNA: TGTGCCAGCAGTTTATACGGGACCGAGCAGTACTTC

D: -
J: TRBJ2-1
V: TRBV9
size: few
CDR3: CASSPDLVRRNEQFF
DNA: TGTGCCAGCAGCCCAGATCTCGTTCGGCGGAATGAGCAGTTCTTC

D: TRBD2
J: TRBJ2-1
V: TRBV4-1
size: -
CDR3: CASSQELGRTSGDGEQFF
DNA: TGCGCCAGCAGCCAAGAACTTGGAAGGACTAGCGGGGACGGTGAGCAGTTCTTC

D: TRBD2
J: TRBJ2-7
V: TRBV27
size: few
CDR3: CASSSGAASYEQYF
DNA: TGTGCCAGTTCTAGCGGGGCCGCCTCCTACGAGCAGTACTTC

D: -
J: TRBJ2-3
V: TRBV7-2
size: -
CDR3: CASSQPGARTDTQYF
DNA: TGTGCCAGCAGCCAGCCGGGAGCCCGCACAGATACGCAGTATTTT

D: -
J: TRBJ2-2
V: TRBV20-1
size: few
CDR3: CSARDRHTGELFF
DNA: TGCAGTGCTAGAGACCGCCACACCGGGGAGCTGTTTTTT

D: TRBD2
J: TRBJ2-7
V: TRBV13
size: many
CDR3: CASSLFTSGRRNEQYF
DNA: TGTGCCAGCAGCTTATTTACTAGCGGGAGGCGAAACGAGCAGTACTTC

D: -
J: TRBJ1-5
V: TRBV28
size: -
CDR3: CASSSRFKNQPQHF
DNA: TGTGCCAGCAGTTCCCGGTTCAAAAATCAGCCCCAGCATTTT

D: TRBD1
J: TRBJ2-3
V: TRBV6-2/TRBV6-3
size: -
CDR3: CATMTGGSTQYF
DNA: TGTGCCACCATGACAGGGGGCTCTACGCAGTATTTT

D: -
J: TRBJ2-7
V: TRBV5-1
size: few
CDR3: CASSLTHPGVDEQYF
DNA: TGCGCCAGCAGCTTGACCCACCCCGGGGTCGACGAGCAGTACTTC

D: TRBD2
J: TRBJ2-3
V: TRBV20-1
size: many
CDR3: CSASLGLARGTDTQYF
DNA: TGCAGTGCTAGTCTCGGACTAGCCAGGGGCACAGATACGCAGTATTTT

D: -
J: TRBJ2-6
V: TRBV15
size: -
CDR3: CATSSPGSSGANVLTF
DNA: TGTGCCACCAGCAGCCCTGGGAGCTCTGGGGCCAACGTCCTGACTTTC

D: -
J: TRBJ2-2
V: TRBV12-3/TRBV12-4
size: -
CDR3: CASPLGPTGELFF
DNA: TGTGCCAGTCCCCTGGGCCCGACCGGGGAGCTGTTTTTT

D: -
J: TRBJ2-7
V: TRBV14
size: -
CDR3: CASSHFPLDEQYF
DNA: TGTGCCAGCAGCCATTTCCCACTGGACGAGCAGTACTTC

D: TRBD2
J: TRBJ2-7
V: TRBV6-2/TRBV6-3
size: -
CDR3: CASSYPGTSGRSVWF
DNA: TGTGCCAGCAGTTACCCTGGGACTAGCGGGAGATCGGTTTGGTTC

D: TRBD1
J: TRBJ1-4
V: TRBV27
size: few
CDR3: CASRTGGRNEKLFF
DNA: TGTGCCAGCAGGACAGGGGGTAGGAATGAAAAACTGTTTTTT

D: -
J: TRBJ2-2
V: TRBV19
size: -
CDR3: CASRYQTGNTGELFF
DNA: TGTGCCAGTAGGTACCAGACAGGGAACACCGGGGAGCTGTTTTTT

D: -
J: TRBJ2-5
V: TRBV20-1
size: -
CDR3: CSARTGRSQETKYF
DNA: TGCAGTGCTAGAACGGGGAGATCCCAAGAGACCAAGTACTTC

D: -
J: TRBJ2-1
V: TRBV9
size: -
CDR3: CASSNGLVNEQFF
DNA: TGTGCCAGCAGCAATGGACTGGTGAATGAGCAGTTCTTC

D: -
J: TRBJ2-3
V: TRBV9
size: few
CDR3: CASSVGVRDTQYF
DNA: TGTGCCAGCAGCGTAGGAGTACGAGATACGCAGTATTTT

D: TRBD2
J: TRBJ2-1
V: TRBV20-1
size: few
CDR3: CSARPMGLAGLNEQFF
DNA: TGCAGTGCTAGACCAATGGGACTAGCGGGACTGAATGAGCAGTTCTTC

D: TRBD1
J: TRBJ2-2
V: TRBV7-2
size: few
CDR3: CASSADRVVTGELFF
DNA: TGTGCCAGCAGCGCGGACAGGGTAGTCACCGGGGAGCTGTTTTTT

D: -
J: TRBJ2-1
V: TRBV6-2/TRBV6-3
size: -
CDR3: CASRRLVAWNEQFF
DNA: TGTGCCAGCAGGAGACTGGTCGCTTGGAATGAGCAGTTCTTC

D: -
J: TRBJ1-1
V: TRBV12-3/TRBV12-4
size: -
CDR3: CASLTGFGTEAFF
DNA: TGTGCCAGCCTTACAGGGTTTGGCACTGAAGCTTTCTTT

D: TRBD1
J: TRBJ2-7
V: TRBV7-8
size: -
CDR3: CASSLKSDRGPYERYF
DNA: TGTGCCAGCAGCTTAAAAAGCGACAGGGGGCCTTACGAGCGGTACTTC

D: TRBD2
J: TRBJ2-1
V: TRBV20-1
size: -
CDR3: CCARHPGLAGSYNEQFF
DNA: TGCTGTGCTAGACATCCCGGACTAGCGGGCTCCTACAATGAGCAGTTCTTC

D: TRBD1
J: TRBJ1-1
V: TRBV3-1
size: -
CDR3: CASSQYGQGEAFF
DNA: TGTGCCAGCAGCCAATATGGACAGGGGGAAGCTTTCTTT

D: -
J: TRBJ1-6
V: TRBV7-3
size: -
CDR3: CASSLGTPPESPLHF
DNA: TGTGCCAGCAGCTTAGGTACCCCTCCGGAATCACCCCTCCACTTT